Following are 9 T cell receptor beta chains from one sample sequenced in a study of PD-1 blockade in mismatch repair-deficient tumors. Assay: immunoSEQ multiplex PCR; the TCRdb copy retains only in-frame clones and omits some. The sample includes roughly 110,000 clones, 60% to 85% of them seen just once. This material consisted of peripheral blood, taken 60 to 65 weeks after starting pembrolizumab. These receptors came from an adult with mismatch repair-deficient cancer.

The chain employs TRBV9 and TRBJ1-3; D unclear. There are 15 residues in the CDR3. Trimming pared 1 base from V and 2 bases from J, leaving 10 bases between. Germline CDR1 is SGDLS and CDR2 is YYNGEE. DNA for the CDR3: TGTGCCAGCAGCGTAAACCCTACAACTGGAAACACCATATATTTT. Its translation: CASSVNPTTGNTIYF.

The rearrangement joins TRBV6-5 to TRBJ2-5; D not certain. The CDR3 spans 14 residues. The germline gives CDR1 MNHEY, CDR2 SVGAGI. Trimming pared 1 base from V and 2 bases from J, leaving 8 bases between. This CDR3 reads CASSYWRSQETQYF. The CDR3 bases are TGTGCCAGCAGTTACTGGCGGAGTCAAGAGACCCAGTACTTC.

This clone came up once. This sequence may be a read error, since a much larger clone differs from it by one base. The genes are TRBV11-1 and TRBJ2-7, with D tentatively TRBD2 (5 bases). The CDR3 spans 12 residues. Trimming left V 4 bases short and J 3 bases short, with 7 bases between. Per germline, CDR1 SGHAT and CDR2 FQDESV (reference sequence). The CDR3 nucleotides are TGTGCCAGCAGCTCCGACTACTACGAGCAGTACTTC. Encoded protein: CASSSDYYEQYF.

As DNA, the CDR3 is TGTGCCAGTAGTAATACGGCCCATAGCAATCAGCCCCAGCATTTT. Its protein product is CASSNTAHSNQPQHF. The rearrangement uses TRBV19 and TRBJ1-5, with unresolved D. This CDR3 contains 15 residues. Trimming stripped 4 bases from V and 0 bases from J, with 10 bases between. Germline V gives CDR1 LNHDA, CDR2 SQIVND (reference sequence).

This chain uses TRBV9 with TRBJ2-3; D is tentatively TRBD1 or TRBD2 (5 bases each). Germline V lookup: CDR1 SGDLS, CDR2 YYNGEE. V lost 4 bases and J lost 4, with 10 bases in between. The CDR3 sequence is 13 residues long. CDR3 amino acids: CASSQGPPDTQYF. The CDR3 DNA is TGTGCCAGCAGCCAGGGACCCCCAGATACGCAGTATTTT.

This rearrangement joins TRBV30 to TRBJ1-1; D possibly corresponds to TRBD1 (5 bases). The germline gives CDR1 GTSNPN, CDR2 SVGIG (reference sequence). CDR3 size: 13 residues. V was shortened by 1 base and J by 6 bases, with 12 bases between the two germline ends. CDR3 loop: CAWSDPRGAEAFF. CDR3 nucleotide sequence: TGTGCCTGGAGTGATCCCCGGGGGGCTGAAGCTTTCTTT. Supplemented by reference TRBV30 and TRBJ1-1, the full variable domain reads SQTIHQWPATLVQPVGSPLSLECTVEGTSNPNLYWYRQAAGRGLQLLFYSVGIGQISSEVPQNLSASRPQDRQFILSSKKLLLSDSGFYLCAWSDPRGAEAFFGQGTRLTVV.

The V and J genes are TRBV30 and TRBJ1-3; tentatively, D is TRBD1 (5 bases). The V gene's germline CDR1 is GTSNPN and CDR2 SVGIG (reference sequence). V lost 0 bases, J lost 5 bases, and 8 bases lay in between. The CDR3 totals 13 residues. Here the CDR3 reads CAWSVGQRNTIYF. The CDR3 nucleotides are TGTGCCTGGAGTGTGGGGCAGAGAAACACCATATATTTT.

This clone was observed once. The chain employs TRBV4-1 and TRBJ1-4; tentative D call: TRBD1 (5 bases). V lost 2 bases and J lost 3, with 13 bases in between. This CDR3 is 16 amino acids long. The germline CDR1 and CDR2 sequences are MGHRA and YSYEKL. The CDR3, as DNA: TGCGCCAGCAGCCAACAGGGCTCTGGGGCTAATGAAAAACTGTTTTTT. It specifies CASSQQGSGANEKLFF.

The CDR3 spells CAWSVRGAGNIQYF. The CDR3 DNA is TGTGCCTGGAGTGTTCGGGGGGCGGGCAACATTCAGTACTTC. This chain connects TRBV30 to TRBJ2-4; D is perhaps TRBD2 (7 bases). Germline loops: CDR1 GTSNPN, CDR2 SVGIG (reference sequence). Trimming shortened V by 0 bases and J by 7 bases, and 13 bases separated the two germline ends. The CDR3 runs to 14 residues.